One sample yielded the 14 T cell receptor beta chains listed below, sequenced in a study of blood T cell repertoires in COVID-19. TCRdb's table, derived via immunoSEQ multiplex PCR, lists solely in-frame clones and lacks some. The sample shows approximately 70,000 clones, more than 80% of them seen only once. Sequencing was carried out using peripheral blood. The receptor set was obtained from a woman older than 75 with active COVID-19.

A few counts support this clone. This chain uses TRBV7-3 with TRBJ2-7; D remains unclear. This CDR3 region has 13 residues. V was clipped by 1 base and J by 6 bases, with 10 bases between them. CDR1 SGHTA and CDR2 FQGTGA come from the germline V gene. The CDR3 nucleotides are TGTGCCAGCAGCTTAATCTCCTCGGGCGAGCAGTACTTC. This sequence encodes CASSLISSGEQYF.

CDR3 in amino acids: CASSLGRGKDETQYF. The CDR3 DNA is TGTGCCAGCAGCTTAGGGAGGGGAAAGGATGAGACCCAGTACTTC. This chain links TRBV7-3 with TRBJ2-5; 7 bases are a match to TRBD2. The germline V gene has CDR1 SGHTA and CDR2 FQGTGA. Unmatched junction bases numbered 8, after V lost 2 bases and J lost 5 bases. This CDR3 has 15 residues.

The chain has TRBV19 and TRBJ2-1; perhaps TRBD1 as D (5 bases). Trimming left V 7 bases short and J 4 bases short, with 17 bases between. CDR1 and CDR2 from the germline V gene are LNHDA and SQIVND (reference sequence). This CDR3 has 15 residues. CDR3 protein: CASKMITGKYNEQFF. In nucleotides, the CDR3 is TGTGCCAGTAAAATGATAACAGGAAAATACAATGAGCAGTTCTTC.

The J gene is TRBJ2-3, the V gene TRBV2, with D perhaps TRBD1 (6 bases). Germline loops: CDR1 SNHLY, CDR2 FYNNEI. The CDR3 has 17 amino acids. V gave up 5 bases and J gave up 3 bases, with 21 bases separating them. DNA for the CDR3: TGTGCCAGCAGTCTACTTCCAAACAGGGTTGGGACAGATACGCAGTATTTT. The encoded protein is CASSLLPNRVGTDTQYF. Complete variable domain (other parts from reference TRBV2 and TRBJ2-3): EPEVTQTPSHQVTQMGQEVILRCVPISNHLYFYWYRQILGQKVEFLVSFYNNEISEKSEIFDDQFSVERPDGSNFTLKIRSTKLEDSAMYFCASSLLPNRVGTDTQYFGPGTRLTVL.

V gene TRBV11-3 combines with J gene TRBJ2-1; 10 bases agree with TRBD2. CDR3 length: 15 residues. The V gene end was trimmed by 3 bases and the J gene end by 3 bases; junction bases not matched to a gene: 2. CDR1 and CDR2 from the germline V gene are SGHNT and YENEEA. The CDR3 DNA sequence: TGTGCCAGCAGCTTGGGGACTAGCGTCTACAATGAGCAGTTCTTC. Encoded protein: CASSLGTSVYNEQFF.

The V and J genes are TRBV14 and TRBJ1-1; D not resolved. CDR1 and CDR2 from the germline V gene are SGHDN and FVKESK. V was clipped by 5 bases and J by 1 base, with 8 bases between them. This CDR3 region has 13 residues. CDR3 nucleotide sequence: TGTGCCAGCAGCGTCGGGAGGAACACTGAAGCTTTCTTT. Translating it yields CASSVGRNTEAFF.

The CDR3 protein is CASSFTGIGGNTIYF. CDR3 sequence (DNA): TGTGCCAGCAGTTTTACAGGGATCGGTGGAAACACCATATATTTT. The chain links TRBV2 to TRBJ1-3, with D possibly TRBD1 on 6 matching bases. The CDR3 has 15 residues. Germline V gene data show CDR1 as SNHLY and CDR2 as FYNNEI. V was pared by 5 bases and J by 3 bases, with 14 bases between. Full variable domain (remainder filled in from reference TRBV2 and TRBJ1-3): EPEVTQTPSHQVTQMGQEVILRCVPISNHLYFYWYRQILGQKVEFLVSFYNNEISEKSEIFDDQFSVERPDGSNFTLKIRSTKLEDSAMYFCASSFTGIGGNTIYFGEGSWLTVV.

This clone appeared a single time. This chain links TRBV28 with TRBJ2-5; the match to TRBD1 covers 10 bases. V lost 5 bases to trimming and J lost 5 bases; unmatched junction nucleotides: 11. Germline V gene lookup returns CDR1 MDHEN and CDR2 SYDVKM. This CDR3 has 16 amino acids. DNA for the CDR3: TGTGCCAGCAGTCCAATGACAGGGGGCCCGAGGGAGACCCAGTACTTC. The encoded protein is CASSPMTGGPRETQYF.

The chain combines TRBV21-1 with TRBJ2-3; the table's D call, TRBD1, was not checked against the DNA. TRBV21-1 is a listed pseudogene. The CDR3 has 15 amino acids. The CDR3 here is CASSSRDRDTDTQYF. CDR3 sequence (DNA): TGTGCCAGCAGCAGCCGGGACAGAGACACAGATACGCAGTATTTT.

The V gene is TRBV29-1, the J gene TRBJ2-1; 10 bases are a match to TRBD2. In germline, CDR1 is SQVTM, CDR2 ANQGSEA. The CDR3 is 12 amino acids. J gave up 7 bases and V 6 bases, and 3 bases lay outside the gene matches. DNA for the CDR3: TGCAGCGTAGCGGGACTAGCGAATGAGCAGTTCTTC. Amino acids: CSVAGLANEQFF.

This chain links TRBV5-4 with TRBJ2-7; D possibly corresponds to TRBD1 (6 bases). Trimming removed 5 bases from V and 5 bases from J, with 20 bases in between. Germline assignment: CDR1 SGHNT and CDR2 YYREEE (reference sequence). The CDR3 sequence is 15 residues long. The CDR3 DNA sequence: TGTGCCAGCAGTCCAGGAACAGGGATCTACCACGAGCAGTACTTC. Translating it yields CASSPGTGIYHEQYF.

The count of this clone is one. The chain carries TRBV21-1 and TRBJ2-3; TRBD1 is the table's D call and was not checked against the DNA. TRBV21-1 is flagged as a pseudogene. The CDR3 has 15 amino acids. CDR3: CASSKGADSTDTQYF. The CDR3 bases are TGTGCCAGCAGCAAGGGGGCAGATAGCACAGATACGCAGTATTTT.

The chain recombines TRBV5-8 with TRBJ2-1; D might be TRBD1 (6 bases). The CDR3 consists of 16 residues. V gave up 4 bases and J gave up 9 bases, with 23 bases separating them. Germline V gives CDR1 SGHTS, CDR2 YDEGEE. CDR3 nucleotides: TGTGCCAGCAGCCCGGACAGAACCGGGGTGGACGGTGAGCAGTTCTTC. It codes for CASSPDRTGVDGEQFF. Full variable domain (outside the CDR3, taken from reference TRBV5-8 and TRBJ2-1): EAGVTQSPTHLIKTRGQQATLRCSPISGHTSVYWYQQALGLGLQFLLWYDEGEERNRGNFPPRFSGRQFPNYSSELNVNALELEDSALYLCASSPDRTGVDGEQFFGPGTRLTVL.

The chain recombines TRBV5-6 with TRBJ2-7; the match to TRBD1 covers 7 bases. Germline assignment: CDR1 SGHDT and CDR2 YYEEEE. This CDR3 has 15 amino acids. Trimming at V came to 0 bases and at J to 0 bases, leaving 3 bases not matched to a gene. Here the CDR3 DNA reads TGTGCCAGCAGCTTGGTTGGGACAGCCTCCTACGAGCAGTACTTC. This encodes CASSLVGTASYEQYF.